The text below deals with one T cell receptor beta chain. No antigen is known for it. Within one base of it there is no much larger clone, and no base qualities were kept. The method was 5' RACE. Sequencer: Illumina HiSeq 2500. A second roughly 6 to 11 cycle PCR used a sample-barcoded 5' primer and a J-beta primer mix. A unique molecular identifier was introduced onto each TCR beta cDNA molecule by a template-switch 5' adaptor carrying 12 random nucleotides. At least 3 million CDR3-containing paired-end reads were obtained from each sample. First-strand cDNA was synthesized from all RNA with the Mint cDNA synthesis kit, primed by a TRBC-specific oligonucleotide. Following uracil-DNA glycosylase treatment, a first 18-cycle PCR with universal primers M1SS and BC2_uni_R was performed on all cDNA. The authors' analysis ran thus. For normalization, 1 million high-quality reads, each with a distinct molecular identifier, were randomly selected from each sample. Instead of being binned into consensus sequences, reads with shared molecular identifiers were discarded. MiTCR, with a Q25 quality threshold and the strictest error-elimination algorithm, was used for CDR3 identification, clonotype clustering and error correction. Lower-bound total TCR beta diversity was estimated with a nonparametric unseen species model using Euler transformation. TCRdb handled the public reads itself, with Q25 trimming in fastp and clone calling in MiXCR, and kept productive beta chains. Rows are combined by CDR3 protein, so each entry shows the most common genes and DNA. TCRdb assigned the V and J calls; the authors' analysis was not used. The table for this sample lists about 620,000 distinct CDR3 sequences; roughly half of them were counted only once. The ten largest clones represent roughly 13% of the sample.

This sample stems from a study of blood T cells in healthy people across ages (dated by TCRdb to between 2014 and 2017). Broadly, across the study: Template switching captured roughly one uniquely barcoded TCR beta cDNA molecule per two T cells in model experiments. The donors were split into four age groups: young (average 16 years), middle-aged (about 40), aged (approximately 60) and long-lived (roughly 77). Two additional independent replicas of 1 million unique cDNA reads from the same blood draw were analyzed for two donors (one aged 18 to 29 and one aged 80 or older). The study measured age-related changes in TCR beta repertoire diversity using deep sequencing normalized with unique cDNA molecular identifiers. To avoid experimental bias, donors of different ages were distributed randomly across sequencing lanes.

Study-wide conclusions, independent of this receptor: As age increased, observed TCR beta diversity per million T cells dropped in a roughly linear way, and a significant reduction was already evident by age roughly 40. Observed TCR beta diversity correlated strongly with the percentage of naive T cells measured by flow cytometry. Since profiling was done on bulk unsorted PBMCs, naive and antigen-experienced compartments could not be conclusively compared. Estimates of total diversity based on one million sequenced T cells were regarded as lower bounds and as underestimates. Compared with the aged group, more naive CD4+ T cells, fewer expanded clones and increased TCR diversity were shown by the long-lived group, suggesting age selection. Donor CMV infection status was unknown, potentially confounding age-related changes in expanded clonotypes.

Systemically healthy Caucasian individuals from Russia, some 40 in total and aged roughly 6 to 100 years, were included as donors. Each donor gave 9.5 to 10 milliliters of peripheral blood, drawn into EDTA-treated Vacutainer tubes. PBMCs were isolated by Ficoll-Paque density-gradient centrifugation, with at least 7 million obtained per sample. Total RNA, at least 6 micrograms per sample, was extracted from PBMCs with Trizol reagent. Naive CD45RAhigh/CD27high T cell percentages were measured by flow cytometry on a PBMC aliquot from every donor. The junction shows trimming of 6 bases on V and 8 bases on J, and the gene matches do not reach 13 bases of it. CDR1 SNHLY and CDR2 FYNNEI are derived from the germline V gene. Inclusive of the bounding cysteine and phenylalanine, the CDR3 is 15 residues long. Only the CDR3 part of the read is kept: 45 bases, read in frame from the first base.

Source material: blood. This TCR derives from an elderly woman in good health. Here the chain combines TRBV2 and TRBJ2-1; the junction holds 7 bases that match TRBD1. For the CDR3, the sequence is CASRRLTGSLDEQFF. The DNA sequence follows: TGTGCCAGCAGACGCTTGACAGGGAGCCTCGATGAGCAGTTCTTC.